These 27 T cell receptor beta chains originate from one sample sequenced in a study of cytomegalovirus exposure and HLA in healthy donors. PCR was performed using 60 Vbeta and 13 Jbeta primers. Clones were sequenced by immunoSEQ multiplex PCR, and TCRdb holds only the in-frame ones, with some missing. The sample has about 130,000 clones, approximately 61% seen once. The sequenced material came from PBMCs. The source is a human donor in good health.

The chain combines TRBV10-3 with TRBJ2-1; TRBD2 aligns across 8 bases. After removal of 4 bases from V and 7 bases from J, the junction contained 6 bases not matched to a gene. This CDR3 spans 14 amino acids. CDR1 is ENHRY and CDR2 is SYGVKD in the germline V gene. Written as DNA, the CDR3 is TGTGCCATCAGTGCTAAGCGGGAGATGAATGAGCAGTTCTTC. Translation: CAISAKREMNEQFF.

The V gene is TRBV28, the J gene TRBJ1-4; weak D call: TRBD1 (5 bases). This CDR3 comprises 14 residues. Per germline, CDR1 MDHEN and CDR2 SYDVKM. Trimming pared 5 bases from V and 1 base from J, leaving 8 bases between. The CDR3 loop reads CASSMGGTNEKLFF. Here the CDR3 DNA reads TGTGCCAGCAGTATGGGGGGAACTAATGAAAAACTGTTTTTT.

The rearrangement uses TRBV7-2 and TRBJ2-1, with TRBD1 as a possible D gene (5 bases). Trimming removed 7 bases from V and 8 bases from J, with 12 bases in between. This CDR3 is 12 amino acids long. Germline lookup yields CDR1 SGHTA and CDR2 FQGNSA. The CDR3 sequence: CASNLRVHEQFF. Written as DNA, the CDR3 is TGTGCCAGCAACCTCAGGGTACATGAGCAGTTCTTC.

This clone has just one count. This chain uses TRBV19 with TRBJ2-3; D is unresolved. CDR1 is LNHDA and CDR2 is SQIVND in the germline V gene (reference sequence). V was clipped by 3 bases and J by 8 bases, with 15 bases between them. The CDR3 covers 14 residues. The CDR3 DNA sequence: TGTGCCAGTAGTATTTCTCTCGGGTCGGGTACGCAGTATTTT. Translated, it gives CASSISLGSGTQYF.

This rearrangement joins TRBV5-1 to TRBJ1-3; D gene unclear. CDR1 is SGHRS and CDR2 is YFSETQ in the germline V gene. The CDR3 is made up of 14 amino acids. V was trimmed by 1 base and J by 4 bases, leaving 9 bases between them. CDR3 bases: TGCGCCAGCAGCTTGACAGACGAGGGAAACACCATATATTTT. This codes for CASSLTDEGNTIYF.

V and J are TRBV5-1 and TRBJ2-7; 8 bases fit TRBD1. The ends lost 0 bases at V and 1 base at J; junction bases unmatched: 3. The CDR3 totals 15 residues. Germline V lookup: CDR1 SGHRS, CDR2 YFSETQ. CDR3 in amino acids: CASSLVGQESYEQYF. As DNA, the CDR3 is TGCGCCAGCAGCTTGGTGGGACAGGAGTCCTACGAGCAGTACTTC.

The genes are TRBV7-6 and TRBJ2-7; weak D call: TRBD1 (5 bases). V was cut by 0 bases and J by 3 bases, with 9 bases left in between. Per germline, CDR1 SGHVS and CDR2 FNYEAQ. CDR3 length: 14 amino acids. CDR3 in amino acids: CASSLAGQDYEQYF. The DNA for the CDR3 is TGTGCCAGCAGCTTAGCGGGGCAGGACTACGAGCAGTACTTC.

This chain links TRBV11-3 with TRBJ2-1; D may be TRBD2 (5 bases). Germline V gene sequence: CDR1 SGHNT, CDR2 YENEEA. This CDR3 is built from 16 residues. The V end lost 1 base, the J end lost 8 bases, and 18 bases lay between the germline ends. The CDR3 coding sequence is TGTGCCAGCAGCTTAGCCGGAGGACGGGGTGGCGATGAGCAGTTCTTC. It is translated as CASSLAGGRGGDEQFF.

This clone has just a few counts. CDR3 sequence: CASRAGTQETQYF. The CDR3 region has the DNA TGTGCCAGCAGAGCGGGAACCCAAGAGACCCAGTACTTC. This chain connects TRBV6-5 to TRBJ2-5, with 7 bases fitting TRBD2. This CDR3 has 13 amino acids. Looked up from germline, CDR1 is MNHEY and CDR2 is SVGAGI. The V segment lost 6 bases and the J segment 1 base; nucleotides outside the gene matches: 2.

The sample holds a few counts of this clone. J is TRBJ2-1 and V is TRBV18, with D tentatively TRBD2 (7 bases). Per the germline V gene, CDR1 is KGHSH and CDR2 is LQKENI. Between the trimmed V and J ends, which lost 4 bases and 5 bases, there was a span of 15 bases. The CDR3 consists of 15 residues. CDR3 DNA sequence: TGTGCCAGCTCACTCCGACGGGGGGCCAACAATGAGCAGTTCTTC. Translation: CASSLRRGANNEQFF.

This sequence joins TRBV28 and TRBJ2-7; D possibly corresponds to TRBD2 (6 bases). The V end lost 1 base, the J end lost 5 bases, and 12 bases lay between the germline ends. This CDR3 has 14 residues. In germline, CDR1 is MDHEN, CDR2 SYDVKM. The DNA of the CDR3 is TGTGCCAGCAGTTTATCAGGGACTTACAACGAGCAGTACTTC. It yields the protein CASSLSGTYNEQYF.

CDR3 bases: TGTGCCAGCAGACGGAGGGGGGGACTAGCGGCTCTTGGGCTCGAGCAGTACTTC. The encoded protein is CASRRRGGLAALGLEQYF. The rearrangement links TRBV27 to TRBJ2-7, with TRBD2 matching over 11 bases. Unmatched junction bases numbered 19, after V lost 6 bases and J lost 6 bases. The germline CDR1 and CDR2 sequences are MNHEY and SMNVEV (reference sequence). The length of the CDR3 is 18 residues.

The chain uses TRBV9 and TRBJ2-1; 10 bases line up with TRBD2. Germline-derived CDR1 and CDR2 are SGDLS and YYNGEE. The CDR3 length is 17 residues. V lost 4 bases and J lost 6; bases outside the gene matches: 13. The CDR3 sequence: CASSPLPLAGDINEQFF. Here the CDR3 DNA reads TGTGCCAGCAGCCCTCTCCCCCTAGCGGGAGATATCAATGAGCAGTTCTTC.

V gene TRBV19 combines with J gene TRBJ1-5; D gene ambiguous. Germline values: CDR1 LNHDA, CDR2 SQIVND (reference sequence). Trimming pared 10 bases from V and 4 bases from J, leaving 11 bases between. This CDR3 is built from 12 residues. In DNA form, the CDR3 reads TGTGCCACCAGGAATGGGAATCAGCCCCAGCATTTT. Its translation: CATRNGNQPQHF.

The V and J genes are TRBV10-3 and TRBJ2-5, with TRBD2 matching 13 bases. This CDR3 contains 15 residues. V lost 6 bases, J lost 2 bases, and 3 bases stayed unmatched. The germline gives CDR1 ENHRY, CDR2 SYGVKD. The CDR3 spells CAIRPGLAGQETQYF. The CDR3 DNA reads TGTGCCATCAGACCGGGACTAGCGGGACAAGAGACCCAGTACTTC.

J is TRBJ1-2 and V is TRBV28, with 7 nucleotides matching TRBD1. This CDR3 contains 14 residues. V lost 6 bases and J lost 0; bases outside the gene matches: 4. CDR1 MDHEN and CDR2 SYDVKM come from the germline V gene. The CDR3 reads CASSPGQPNYGYTF. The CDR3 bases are TGTGCCAGCAGCCCGGGACAGCCTAACTATGGCTACACCTTC.

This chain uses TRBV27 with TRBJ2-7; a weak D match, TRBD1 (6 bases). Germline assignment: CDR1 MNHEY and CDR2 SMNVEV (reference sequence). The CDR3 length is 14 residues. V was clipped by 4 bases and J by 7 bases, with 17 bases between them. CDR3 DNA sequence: TGTGCCAGCAGTTACGGGACATCTTTAGGGGAGCAGTACTTC. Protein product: CASSYGTSLGEQYF.

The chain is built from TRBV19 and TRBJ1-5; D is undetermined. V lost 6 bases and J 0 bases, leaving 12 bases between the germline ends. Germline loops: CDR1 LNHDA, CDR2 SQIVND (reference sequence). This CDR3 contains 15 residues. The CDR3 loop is CASSRTVDSNQPQHF. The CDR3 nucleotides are TGTGCCAGTAGCCGAACAGTGGATAGCAATCAGCCCCAGCATTTT.

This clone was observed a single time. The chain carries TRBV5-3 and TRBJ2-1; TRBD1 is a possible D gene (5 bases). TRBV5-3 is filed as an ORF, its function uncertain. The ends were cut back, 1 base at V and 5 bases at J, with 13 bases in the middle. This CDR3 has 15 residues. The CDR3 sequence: CARSLRQGDHNEQFF. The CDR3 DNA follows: TGTGCCAGAAGCTTGAGGCAGGGCGATCACAATGAGCAGTTCTTC.

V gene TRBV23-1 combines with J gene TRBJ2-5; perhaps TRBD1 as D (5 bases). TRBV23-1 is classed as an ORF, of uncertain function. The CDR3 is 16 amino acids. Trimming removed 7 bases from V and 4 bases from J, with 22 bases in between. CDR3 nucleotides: TGCGCCAGCATCACAGAGGACACTTATAGGGGAGAGACCCAGTACTTC. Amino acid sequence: CASITEDTYRGETQYF.

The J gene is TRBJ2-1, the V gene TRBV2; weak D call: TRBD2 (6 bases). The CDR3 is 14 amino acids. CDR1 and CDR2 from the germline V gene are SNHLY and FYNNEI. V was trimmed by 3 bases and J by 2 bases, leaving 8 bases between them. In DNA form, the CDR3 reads TGTGCCAGCAGTGAGGGAGGTCCCTACAATGAGCAGTTCTTC. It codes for CASSEGGPYNEQFF.

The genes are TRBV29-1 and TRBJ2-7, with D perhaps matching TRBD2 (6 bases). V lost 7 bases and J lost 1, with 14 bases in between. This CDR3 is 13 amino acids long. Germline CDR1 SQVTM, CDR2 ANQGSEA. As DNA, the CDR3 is TGCAGCGCTAGGAACGGGGGTTCCTACGAGCAGTACTTC. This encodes CSARNGGSYEQYF.

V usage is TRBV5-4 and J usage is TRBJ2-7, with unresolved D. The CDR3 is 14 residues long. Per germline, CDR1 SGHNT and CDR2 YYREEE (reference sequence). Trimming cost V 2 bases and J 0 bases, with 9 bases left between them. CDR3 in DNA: TGTGCCAGCAGCTTTCAACAGAGCTCCTACGAGCAGTACTTC. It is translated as CASSFQQSSYEQYF.

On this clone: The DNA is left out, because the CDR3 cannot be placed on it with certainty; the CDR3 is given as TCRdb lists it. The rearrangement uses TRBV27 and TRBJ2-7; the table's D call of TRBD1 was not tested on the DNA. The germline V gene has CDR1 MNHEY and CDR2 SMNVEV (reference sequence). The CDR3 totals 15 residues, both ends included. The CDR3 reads CASSLVGVGSYEQHF.

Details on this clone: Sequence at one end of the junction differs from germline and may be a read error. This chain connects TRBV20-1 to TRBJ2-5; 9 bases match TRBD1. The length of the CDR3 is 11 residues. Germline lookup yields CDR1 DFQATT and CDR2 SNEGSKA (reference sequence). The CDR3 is CSARPPTGGDF. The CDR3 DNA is TGCAGTGCTAGGCCCCCGACAGGGGGGGACTTC.

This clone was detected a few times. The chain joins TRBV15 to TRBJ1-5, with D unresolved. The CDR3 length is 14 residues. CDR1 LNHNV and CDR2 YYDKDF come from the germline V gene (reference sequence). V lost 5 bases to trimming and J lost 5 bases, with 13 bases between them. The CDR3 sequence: CATSDIIWDQPQHF. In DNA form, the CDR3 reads TGTGCCACCAGCGACATTATATGGGATCAGCCCCAGCATTTT.

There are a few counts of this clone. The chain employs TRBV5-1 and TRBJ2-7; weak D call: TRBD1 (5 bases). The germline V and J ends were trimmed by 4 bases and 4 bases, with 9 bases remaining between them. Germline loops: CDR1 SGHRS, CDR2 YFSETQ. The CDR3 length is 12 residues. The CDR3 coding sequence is TGCGCCAGCAGCACTCAGGGTTACGAGCAGTACTTC. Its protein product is CASSTQGYEQYF.